The sample holds many counts of the clone carrying this T cell receptor (beta chain). The data stem from a study of tumor-infiltrating lymphocytes in oesophageal squamous cell carcinoma. MiXCR, run by TCRdb on the reads, gives a single entry per CDR3 protein. This table holds some 10,000 distinct CDR3 sequences, around 60% found once. What was sequenced was blood. This TCR was sampled from a female donor with esophageal squamous cell carcinoma.

CDR3 sequence reads: CASSTSGTGFLAYGYTF. The CDR3 DNA reads as TGTGCCAGTAGTACCTCCGGGACAGGGTTCCTCGCCTATGGCTACACCTTC. V usage is TRBV19 and J usage is TRBJ1-2; TRBD1 agrees at 9 bases. Looked up from germline, CDR1 is LNHDA and CDR2 is SQIVND (reference sequence). The J segment lost 4 bases and the V segment lost 4 bases, leaving 13 bases of the junction unmatched. This CDR3 is 17 amino acids long.